These 32 T cell receptor beta chains came from one sample sequenced in a study of PD-L1 blockade in urothelial cancer. Stated time point: peripheral blood 6 weeks after treatment start. TCRdb keeps only in-frame clones here, not all; method: immunoSEQ multiplex PCR. The repertoire has around 100,000 clones, 91% of them found once; the top ten carry 3% to 4.5%. Sequenced here: PBMCs, sampled around atezolizumab (anti-PD-L1) treatment. These receptors were obtained from a man aged 60 to 75 with urothelial cancer.

The rearrangement uses TRBV6-5 and TRBJ2-5; TRBD1 aligns across 9 bases. The J segment lost 2 bases and the V segment lost 11 bases, leaving 6 bases of the junction unmatched. The CDR3 spans 13 residues. The germline CDR1 and CDR2 sequences are MNHEY and SVGAGI. The CDR3 is CAGGQGKQETQYF. As DNA, the CDR3 is TGTGCCGGAGGACAGGGGAAACAAGAGACCCAGTACTTC.

The rearrangement uses TRBV29-1 and TRBJ2-7; 9 bases line up with TRBD2. V shed 5 bases, J shed 4 bases, and the junction held 6 bases outside the gene matches. The germline V gene has CDR1 SQVTM and CDR2 ANQGSEA. The CDR3 is 13 amino acids. This CDR3 reads CSVQTSGLYEQYF. Written as DNA, the CDR3 is TGCAGCGTTCAGACTAGCGGACTATACGAGCAGTACTTC.

The genes are TRBV7-8 and TRBJ2-1, with 10 bases matching TRBD2. V shed 0 bases and J 3 bases; nucleotides not matched to a gene: 8. CDR1 is SGHVS, CDR2 FQNEAQ, per germline. The CDR3 is made up of 18 amino acids. CDR3 residues: CASSLAGLAGVSYNEQFF. The CDR3 DNA reads TGTGCCAGCAGCTTAGCAGGGCTAGCGGGAGTAAGCTACAATGAGCAGTTCTTC.

This clone was detected only once. The chain recombines TRBV28 with TRBJ2-2; 7 bases map to TRBD2. Germline CDR1 and CDR2: MDHEN and SYDVKM. Germline trimming cut 8 bases from V and 6 bases from J; bases unmatched to any gene: 6. The CDR3 spans 13 residues. The CDR3 bases are TGTGCCAGCGCGAAGGGGAGGGCCGGGGAGCTGTTTTTT. Encoded protein: CASAKGRAGELFF.

The chain employs TRBV7-2 and TRBJ2-3; no definite D call. This CDR3 spans 15 amino acids. Germline V CDR1 and CDR2: SGHTA, FQGNSA. Trimming took off 1 base at V and 6 bases at J, with 14 bases between the two ends. The CDR3 is CASSLESTTVDTQYF. As DNA, the CDR3 is TGTGCCAGCAGCTTAGAGTCTACCACAGTGGATACGCAGTATTTT.

The CDR3 DNA follows: TGTGCCAGCAGTGATATAGCTTTAAGCTCCTACGAGCAGTACTTC. Translated, it gives CASSDIALSSYEQYF. This chain connects TRBV6-4 to TRBJ2-7; D ambiguous. The V gene lost 3 bases and the J gene lost 0 bases, with 12 bases spanning the gap. The CDR3 is 15 amino acids. Germline V gene sequence: CDR1 MRHNA, CDR2 SNTAGT.

This clone was detected only once. V usage is TRBV15 and J usage is TRBJ1-2; 7 bases fit TRBD1. The CDR3 has 15 residues. Germline CDR1 is LNHNV and CDR2 is YYDKDF (reference sequence). V lost 0 bases, J lost 4 bases, and 5 bases stayed unmatched. CDR3: CATSREAGTVYGYTF. The DNA of the CDR3 is TGTGCCACCAGCAGAGAAGCCGGGACAGTCTATGGCTACACCTTC.

The V call is TRBV7-6, the J call TRBJ2-1; weak D call: TRBD2 (5 bases). The CDR3 runs 12 residues. Germline-derived CDR1 and CDR2 are SGHVS and FNYEAQ. The V gene lost 5 bases and the J gene lost 7 bases, with 9 bases spanning the gap. This CDR3 reads CASSAWRNEQFF. The CDR3 DNA sequence: TGTGCCAGCAGCGCCTGGAGGAATGAGCAGTTCTTC. Combining the CDR3 with reference TRBV7-6 and TRBJ2-1 gives the whole variable domain GAGVSQSPRYKVTKRGQDVALRCDPISGHVSLYWYRQALGQGPEFLTYFNYEAQQDKSGLPNDRFSAERPEGSISTLTIQRTEQRDSAMYRCASSAWRNEQFFGPGTRLTVL.

This sequence joins TRBV7-3 and TRBJ2-1; 14 bases fit TRBD2. Germline lookup yields CDR1 SGHTA and CDR2 FQGTGA. This CDR3 is 18 amino acids long. The V segment lost 3 bases and the J segment 3 bases; nucleotides outside the gene matches: 7. The CDR3 region is CASSFGTSGRVDYNEQFF. Here the CDR3 DNA reads TGTGCCAGCAGCTTCGGGACTAGCGGGAGAGTAGACTACAATGAGCAGTTCTTC.

This sequence joins TRBV7-9 and TRBJ1-4, with D possibly TRBD1 on 6 matching bases. The V gene's germline CDR1 is SEHNR and CDR2 FQNEAQ (reference sequence). The length of the CDR3 is 15 residues. Trimming shortened V by 8 bases and J by 8 bases, and 21 bases separated the two germline ends. This CDR3 reads CASLGQNPVREKLFF. As DNA, the CDR3 is TGTGCCAGCCTCGGACAGAACCCGGTCAGGGAAAAACTGTTTTTT.

Regarding this clone: The identical CDR3 is also encoded by other nucleotide sequences in the sample. This rearrangement joins TRBV19 to TRBJ2-7; 7 bases are shared with TRBD1. With V trimmed by 3 bases and J by 4 bases, 3 bases remained unmatched. Germline V gene lookup returns CDR1 LNHDA and CDR2 SQIVND (reference sequence). There are 13 residues in the CDR3. The CDR3 nucleotides read TGTGCCAGTAGTATCCGACAGGGTTACGAGCAGTACTTC. Translating it yields CASSIRQGYEQYF.

The chain recombines TRBV6-5 with TRBJ2-5; 8 nucleotides match TRBD2. The CDR3 runs 15 residues. Germline V gives CDR1 MNHEY, CDR2 SVGAGI. V lost 4 bases and J lost 7; bases outside the gene matches: 11. CDR3 bases: TGTGCCAGCAGTTCAAGCGGGAGCGCCTCGGCGACCCAGTACTTC. This gives the protein CASSSSGSASATQYF.

The chain couples TRBV5-4 to TRBJ2-3, with 7 nucleotides matching TRBD2. Per germline, CDR1 SGHNT and CDR2 YYREEE (reference sequence). The CDR3 extends over 16 amino acids. V lost 2 bases and J lost 3; bases outside the gene matches: 9. CDR3 coding DNA: TGTGCCAGCAGCTTACGACTAGCAGGCGGAACAGATACGCAGTATTTT. Translating gives CASSLRLAGGTDTQYF.

The gene calls are TRBV6-5 and TRBJ1-5, with a weak D call TRBD1 (6 bases). This CDR3 region has 13 residues. Germline lookup yields CDR1 MNHEY and CDR2 SVGAGI. V was cut by 2 bases and J by 4 bases, with 6 bases left in between. This chain's CDR3 is CASSYDRNQPQHF. The CDR3 nucleotides are TGTGCCAGCAGTTACGACAGGAATCAGCCCCAGCATTTT.

The chain joins TRBV10-1 to TRBJ1-1; D is undetermined. Germline CDR1 and CDR2: WNHNN and SYGVQD (reference sequence). The CDR3 is 13 residues long. Trimming stripped 4 bases from V and 2 bases from J, with 8 bases between. CDR3 amino acids: CASSVSVNTEAFF. CDR3 bases: TGCGCCAGCAGTGTCTCCGTTAACACTGAAGCTTTCTTT.

The rearrangement links TRBV4-2 to TRBJ1-4; perhaps TRBD1 as D (5 bases). CDR1 is LGHNA, CDR2 YNFKEQ, per germline. The CDR3 length is 16 residues. Trimming left V 4 bases short and J 7 bases short, with 19 bases between. The CDR3, as DNA: TGTGCCAGCAGCCTCGTCACAGGAGCGAGCGTTGAAAAACTGTTTTTT. This translates into CASSLVTGASVEKLFF.

The rearrangement joins TRBV7-8 to TRBJ2-7, with a tentative D call TRBD1 (5 bases). CDR1 and CDR2 (germline): SGHVS, FQNEAQ. CDR3 size: 16 residues. V was clipped by 5 bases and J by 0 bases, with 17 bases between them. The CDR3 spells CASSPLRRGSSYEQYF. CDR3 DNA: TGTGCCAGCAGCCCACTACGAAGGGGCAGCTCCTACGAGCAGTACTTC.

The genes are TRBV5-6 and TRBJ1-3; D ambiguous. Trimming pared 4 bases from V and 0 bases from J, leaving 14 bases between. The CDR3 contains 16 residues. Germline lookup yields CDR1 SGHDT and CDR2 YYEEEE. The CDR3 loop reads CASSRGSGSSGNTIYF. The CDR3 nucleotides read TGTGCCAGCAGCCGGGGTTCCGGCAGCTCTGGAAACACCATATATTTT.

The chain couples TRBV9 to TRBJ2-3; D perhaps matches TRBD2 (6 bases). The V gene's germline CDR1 is SGDLS and CDR2 YYNGEE. The CDR3 covers 15 residues. V was trimmed by 0 bases and J by 0 bases, leaving 8 bases between them. CDR3 sequence (DNA): TGTGCCAGCAGCGTAGATCGGGGGAGCACAGATACGCAGTATTTT. This sequence encodes CASSVDRGSTDTQYF.

This chain joins TRBV5-6 and TRBJ2-7; 12 bases align to TRBD1. Trimming cost V 6 bases and J 1 base; bases outside gene matches: 11. Germline CDR1 SGHDT, CDR2 YYEEEE. The CDR3 is 17 amino acids. The CDR3 DNA follows: TGTGCCAGCACATCGCCCGGGGACAGGGGGCTTTCCTACGAGCAGTACTTC. This encodes CASTSPGDRGLSYEQYF.

This clone occurred once. CDR3 in amino acids: CATSRDRREETQYF. In nucleotides, the CDR3 is TGTGCCACCAGCAGAGATCGTCGGGAAGAGACCCAGTACTTC. The rearrangement links TRBV15 to TRBJ2-5; D is unclear. Trimming left V 0 bases short and J 3 bases short, with 8 bases between. In germline, CDR1 is LNHNV, CDR2 YYDKDF (reference sequence). This CDR3 has 14 residues.

The V call is TRBV19, the J call TRBJ2-7; 13 nucleotides line up with TRBD2. This CDR3 has 15 amino acids. The germline V gene encodes CDR1 LNHDA and CDR2 SQIVND (reference sequence). The junction had 5 bases not matched to a gene; V was cut back by 5 bases and J by 4 bases. The CDR3 reads CASSLGLAGVYEQYF. The DNA for the CDR3 is TGTGCCAGTAGTCTCGGACTAGCGGGAGTGTACGAGCAGTACTTC. Variable domain in full (rest from reference TRBV19 and TRBJ2-7): DGGITQSPKYLFRKEGQNVTLSCEQNLNHDAMYWYRQDPGQGLRLIYYSQIVNDFQKGDIAEGYSVSREKKESFPLTVTSAQKNPTAFYLCASSLGLAGVYEQYFGPGTRLTVT.

The gene calls are TRBV28 and TRBJ2-5, with D maybe TRBD1 (5 bases). The CDR3 sequence is 14 residues long. Germline V gene data show CDR1 as MDHEN and CDR2 as SYDVKM. Trimming pared 4 bases from V and 5 bases from J, leaving 14 bases between. CDR3 protein: CASSSLQGGETQYF. CDR3 sequence (DNA): TGTGCCAGCAGTTCACTCCAGGGTGGGGAGACCCAGTACTTC.

The chain joins TRBV11-3 to TRBJ2-1, with D possibly being TRBD1 (5 bases). This CDR3 has 16 residues. The germline V and J ends were trimmed by 1 base and 2 bases, with 12 bases remaining between them. Germline loops: CDR1 SGHNT, CDR2 YENEEA. The CDR3, as DNA: TGTGCCAGCAGCTTAGCTCAGGGTGCCCCCTACAATGAGCAGTTCTTC. Protein product: CASSLAQGAPYNEQFF.

J is TRBJ2-2 and V is TRBV5-6; D remains unclear. The V gene lost 4 bases and the J gene lost 6 bases, with 7 bases spanning the gap. Germline lookup yields CDR1 SGHDT and CDR2 YYEEEE. The CDR3 length is 12 residues. The CDR3 DNA reads as TGTGCCAGCAGCAGTTTAGCCGGGGAGCTGTTTTTT. This translates into CASSSLAGELFF.

The gene calls are TRBV6-1 and TRBJ2-7, with 7 bases matching TRBD2. J gave up 5 bases and V 2 bases, and 15 bases lay outside the gene matches. The CDR3 runs 17 residues. Looked up from germline, CDR1 is MNHNS and CDR2 is SASEGT. The CDR3 here is CASSETQTFAGENEQYF. The DNA of the CDR3 is TGTGCCAGCAGTGAAACTCAGACGTTTGCGGGAGAAAACGAGCAGTACTTC.

The chain combines TRBV7-2 with TRBJ1-2; TRBD1 matches 9 bases. Unmatched junction bases numbered 3, after V lost 6 bases and J lost 4 bases. Germline CDR1 is SGHTA and CDR2 is FQGNSA. CDR3 length: 13 amino acids. Here the CDR3 reads CASSSDRGYGYTF. The DNA for the CDR3 is TGTGCCAGCAGTTCGGACAGGGGCTATGGCTACACCTTC.

This clone appeared once. V gene TRBV19 combines with J gene TRBJ2-3; tentatively, D is TRBD2 (5 bases). CDR1 and CDR2 (germline): LNHDA, SQIVND (reference sequence). This CDR3 comprises 15 residues. Trimming pared 5 bases from V and 0 bases from J, leaving 12 bases between. CDR3 nucleotide sequence: TGTGCCAGTAGTGCCCGACCGGGGAGCACAGATACGCAGTATTTT. Its translation is CASSARPGSTDTQYF.

The rearrangement uses TRBV7-6 and TRBJ2-7; 8 bases are shared with TRBD2. CDR1 and CDR2 (germline): SGHVS, FNYEAQ. V lost 5 bases to trimming and J lost 5 bases; unmatched junction nucleotides: 8. This CDR3 has 14 residues. Here the CDR3 DNA reads TGTGCCAGCAGCCCGACCGGGAGGGGAGACGAGCAGTACTTC. Amino acid sequence: CASSPTGRGDEQYF.

The chain couples TRBV29-1 to TRBJ1-3, with 8 bases matching TRBD1. After removal of 7 bases from V and 0 bases from J, the junction contained 5 bases not matched to a gene. The germline V gene encodes CDR1 SQVTM and CDR2 ANQGSEA. This CDR3 comprises 14 residues. The CDR3 reads CSARTGSSGNTIYF. The CDR3 DNA reads TGCAGCGCAAGGACAGGGAGCTCTGGAAACACCATATATTTT.

The CDR3 region is CASSLEGSKTQYF. CDR3 DNA sequence: TGCGCCAGCAGCCTTGAGGGTAGTAAGACCCAGTACTTC. The chain uses TRBV5-1 and TRBJ2-5; D may be TRBD2 (5 bases). Germline lookup yields CDR1 SGHRS and CDR2 YFSETQ. The V end lost 4 bases, the J end lost 6 bases, and 13 bases lay between the germline ends. There are 13 residues in the CDR3.

This chain links TRBV19 with TRBJ2-3, with 9 bases aligning to TRBD2. CDR3 length: 15 amino acids. The V and J ends lost 2 bases and 4 bases, in that order; junction bases with no gene match: 4. CDR1 LNHDA and CDR2 SQIVND come from the germline V gene (reference sequence). CDR3 sequence (DNA): TGTGCCAGTAGTATACTCGCGGGAGGGGCAGATACGCAGTATTTT. Its protein product is CASSILAGGADTQYF.